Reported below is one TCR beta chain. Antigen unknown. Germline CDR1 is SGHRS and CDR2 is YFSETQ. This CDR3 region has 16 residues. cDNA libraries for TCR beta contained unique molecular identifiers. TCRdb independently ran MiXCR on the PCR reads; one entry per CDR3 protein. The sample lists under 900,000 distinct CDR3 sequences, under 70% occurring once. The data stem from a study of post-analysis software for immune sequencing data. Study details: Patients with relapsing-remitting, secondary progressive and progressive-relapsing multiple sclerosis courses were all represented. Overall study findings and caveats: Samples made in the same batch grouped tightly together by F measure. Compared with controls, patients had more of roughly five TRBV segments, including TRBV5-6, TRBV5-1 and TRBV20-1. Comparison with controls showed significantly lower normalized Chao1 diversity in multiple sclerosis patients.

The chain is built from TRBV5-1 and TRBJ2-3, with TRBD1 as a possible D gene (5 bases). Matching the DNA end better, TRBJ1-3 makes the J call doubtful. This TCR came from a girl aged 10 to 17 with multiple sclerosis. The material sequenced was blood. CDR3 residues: CASSLGDYPRRNTIYF. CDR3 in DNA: TGCGCCAGCAGCTTAGGGGACTACCCCCGAAGAAACACCATATATTTT.